The rows below give T cell receptor beta chains drawn from one sample of a study of control samples from healthy donors and cancer patients. The table came from immunoSEQ multiplex PCR; TCRdb's copy has only in-frame clones and leaves some out. The repertoire has tens of thousands of clones, 94% of them found once; the top ten carry around 4%. The sample consisted of blood. These receptors were taken from a man in his thirties or forties in good health. Both conserved end residues are part of each CDR3.

J gene,V gene,CDR3 protein
TRBJ2-1,TRBV4-3,CASSRKRTTEQFF
TRBJ1-5,TRBV12-5,CASAGSKGEPQHF
TRBJ1-2,TRBV24-1,CATGQGSMGYTF
TRBJ1-5,TRBV7-9,CASSLQEGEPQHF
TRBJ2-7,TRBV11-2,CASSLSGAIATEQYF
TRBJ1-6,TRBV5-1,CASSLEPGINSPLHF
TRBJ1-1,TRBV6-5,CASSSTGRYTEAFF
TRBJ2-3,TRBV7-9,CASSPRSGPSSEAQYF
TRBJ2-1,TRBV5-1,CASSQDRGWYNEQFF
TRBJ1-6,TRBV10-3,CAITGTGDSPLHF
TRBJ2-1,TRBV29-1,CSVLPGTGVHNEQFF
TRBJ2-5,TRBV20-1,CSARDGETQYF
TRBJ2-1,TRBV27,CASSLTYNEQFF